Shown below are 10 T cell receptor beta chains from a single sample sequenced in a study of Graves' ophthalmopathy and Graves' hyperthyroidism. CDR3 regions of TCR beta were amplified from RNA transcripts. The authors performed first-round RT-PCR with HTBI primers and then a second-round multiplex PCR. TCRdb reprocessed the multiplex PCR reads via MiXCR and lists one record per CDR3 protein. The sample lists about 210,000 distinct CDR3 sequences, under 30% seen once, with approximately 8.6% in the top ten. The specimen was peripheral blood. These receptors all come from a man aged 45-60 years with Graves' ophthalmopathy.

The sample holds many counts of this clonotype. V is TRBV7-6 and J is TRBJ1-1, with 7 bases fitting TRBD1. The ends lost 1 base at V and 4 bases at J; junction bases unmatched: 6. This CDR3 has 15 residues. Germline CDR1 is SGHVS and CDR2 is FNYEAQ. The CDR3 region is CASSLGDRVGTEAFF. Written as DNA, the CDR3 is TGTGCCAGCAGCTTAGGAGACAGGGTAGGCACTGAAGCTTTCTTT.

This clonotype came up a few times. The chain uses TRBV14 and TRBJ1-2; 9 nucleotides agree with TRBD1. The CDR3 is 14 amino acids. Trimming at V came to 1 base and at J to 4 bases, leaving 1 base not matched to a gene. Per germline, CDR1 SGHDN and CDR2 FVKESK. The CDR3 sequence is CASSQVTGGYGYTF. For the CDR3, the DNA is TGTGCCAGCAGCCAAGTGACAGGGGGCTATGGCTACACCTTC. Using reference TRBV14 and TRBJ1-2 for the parts outside the CDR3, the full variable domain is EAGVTQFPSHSVIEKGQTVTLRCDPISGHDNLYWYRRVMGKEIKFLLHFVKESKQDESGMPNNRFLAERTGGTYSTLKVQPAELEDSGVYFCASSQVTGGYGYTFGSGTRLTVV.

The chain is built from TRBV28 and TRBJ2-7; 7 nucleotides agree with TRBD2. The V gene's germline CDR1 is MDHEN and CDR2 SYDVKM. The CDR3 runs to 16 residues. V lost 5 bases and J lost 6; bases outside the gene matches: 16. This CDR3 is CASSLQDAAGVLEQYF. As DNA, the CDR3 is TGTGCCAGCAGTCTCCAAGATGCTGCGGGAGTTCTCGAGCAGTACTTC.

This clonotype was detected many times. The chain links TRBV12-5 to TRBJ2-4; 8 positions agree with TRBD1. This CDR3 comprises 15 residues. With V trimmed by 5 bases and J by 0 bases, 3 bases remained unmatched. Germline CDR1 LGHNT, CDR2 FRNRAP. CDR3 amino acids: CASGPGTGAKNIQYF. In DNA form, the CDR3 reads TGTGCTAGTGGTCCCGGGACAGGAGCCAAAAACATTCAGTACTTC.

This clonotype was counted ten times or more. The J gene is TRBJ2-7, the V gene TRBV5-1, with 8 bases that match TRBD1. Trimming took 3 bases from V and 5 from J; bases not matched to a gene: 10. The CDR3 is 15 amino acids. Germline assignment: CDR1 SGHRS and CDR2 YFSETQ. In DNA form, the CDR3 reads TGCGCCAGCAGCTCGACAGGGGATCATGCAGACGAGCAGTACTTC. This translates into CASSSTGDHADEQYF.

This clonotype appeared many times. The genes are TRBV27 and TRBJ2-2; 8 nucleotides agree with TRBD2. CDR3 length equals 14 residues. V lost 10 bases and J lost 6; bases outside the gene matches: 10. Germline-derived CDR1 and CDR2 are MNHEY and SMNVEV (reference sequence). CDR3 coding DNA: TGTGCCACCGCGGGGGGAGGGGTTCCCGGGGAGCTGTTTTTT. This translates into CATAGGGVPGELFF.

This clonotype was observed at least ten times. CDR3 loop: CATSEAASYEQYF. The CDR3 nucleotides read TGTGCCACCAGTGAGGCAGCTTCGTACGAGCAGTACTTC. The chain employs TRBV24-1 and TRBJ2-7; D is unclear. The CDR3 has 13 amino acids. CDR1 is KGHDR and CDR2 is SFDVKD in the germline V gene. Trimming pared 4 bases from V and 4 bases from J, leaving 10 bases between.

The chain is built from TRBV7-9 and TRBJ2-5; 8 positions match TRBD2. V shed 5 bases, J shed 2 bases, and the junction held 4 bases outside the gene matches. Germline loops: CDR1 SEHNR, CDR2 FQNEAQ (reference sequence). The CDR3 is 14 residues long. The CDR3 here is CASSLTSEQETQYF. The CDR3 bases are TGTGCCAGCAGCCTGACTAGCGAACAAGAGACCCAGTACTTC.

This clonotype was seen a single time. Likely a read error: the CDR3 ends without its conserved phenylalanine or tryptophan. The genes are TRBV15 and TRBJ2-7; D remains unclear. The CDR3 is made up of 13 amino acids. From germline, CDR1 is LNHNV and CDR2 YYDKDF (reference sequence). V lost 3 bases and J lost 2, with 8 bases in between. Here the CDR3 DNA reads TGTGCCACCAGCAGCTCAGATACCTACGAGCAGTACTCC. It codes for CATSSSDTYEQYS.

This clonotype was counted ten times or more. The V call is TRBV28, the J call TRBJ2-5; TRBD1 aligns across 11 bases. The CDR3 contains 16 residues. Losses at the gene ends were 4 bases for V and 2 bases for J; bases not matched to a gene: 6. Germline CDR1 is MDHEN and CDR2 is SYDVKM. The CDR3 DNA reads as TGTGCCAGCAGTTCACCCGGGACAGGGGGACAAGAGACCCAGTACTTC. This codes for CASSSPGTGGQETQYF.